The 16 T cell receptor beta chains presented below share a single source sample, sequenced in a study of blood T cell repertoires in COVID-19. Generated by immunoSEQ multiplex PCR, the TCRdb table keeps only in-frame clones and is missing some. Among about 260,000 clones listed, around 93% were seen once. The sample comprised PBMCs or T cells enriched from blood (not recorded which). These receptor sequences come from a man aged 35 to 55 who had been exposed to COVID-19.

The chain couples TRBV19 to TRBJ1-6; D ambiguous. Germline CDR1 and CDR2: LNHDA and SQIVND (reference sequence). V lost 7 bases and J lost 10, with 17 bases in between. The CDR3 extends over 14 amino acids. The CDR3 region is CASTLGVARSPLHF. The CDR3 nucleotides are TGTGCCAGTACCCTGGGAGTAGCCAGGTCACCCCTCCACTTT. The whole variable domain, filled in from reference TRBV19 and TRBJ1-6, reads DGGITQSPKYLFRKEGQNVTLSCEQNLNHDAMYWYRQDPGQGLRLIYYSQIVNDFQKGDIAEGYSVSREKKESFPLTVTSAQKNPTAFYLCASTLGVARSPLHFGNGTRLTVT.

The rearrangement links TRBV7-9 to TRBJ2-1; 7 bases line up with TRBD2. Trimming at V came to 5 bases and at J to 2 bases, leaving 3 bases not matched to a gene. This CDR3 is 14 amino acids long. Per the germline V gene, CDR1 is SEHNR and CDR2 is FQNEAQ (reference sequence). The CDR3, as DNA: TGTGCCAGCAGCCCAAGCGGGACCTACAATGAGCAGTTCTTC. It encodes CASSPSGTYNEQFF.

The chain combines TRBV6-5 with TRBJ2-5; D is unclear. CDR1 MNHEY and CDR2 SVGAGI come from the germline V gene. V was trimmed by 2 bases and J by 2 bases, leaving 6 bases between them. The CDR3 consists of 13 residues. CDR3 residues: CASSYPSQETQYF. DNA for the CDR3: TGTGCCAGCAGTTACCCGAGTCAAGAGACCCAGTACTTC.

The chain employs TRBV30 and TRBJ1-6; no firm D call. The V end lost 1 base, the J end lost 7 bases, and 14 bases lay between the germline ends. Germline assignment: CDR1 GTSNPN and CDR2 SVGIG (reference sequence). CDR3 length equals 15 residues. The CDR3 nucleotides read TGTGCCTGGAGTGCCCTTCGGAGGGAGAATTCACCCCTCCACTTT. Its translation is CAWSALRRENSPLHF.

The chain joins TRBV28 to TRBJ2-7, with D possibly being TRBD2 (6 bases). Trimming pared 5 bases from V and 0 bases from J, leaving 11 bases between. Germline-derived CDR1 and CDR2 are MDHEN and SYDVKM. The CDR3 loop spans 14 amino acids. The CDR3 bases are TGTGCCAGCAGTGGGGGGTTCATCTCCTACGAGCAGTACTTC. Protein: CASSGGFISYEQYF. Using reference TRBV28 and TRBJ2-7 for the parts outside the CDR3, the full variable domain is DVKVTQSSRYLVKRTGEKVFLECVQDMDHENMFWYRQDPGLGLRLIYFSYDVKMKEKGDIPEGYSVSREKKERFSLILESASTNQTSMYLCASSGGFISYEQYFGPGTRLTVT.

The chain couples TRBV10-2 to TRBJ2-7; D unresolved. The CDR3 consists of 12 residues. Germline CDR1 WSHSY, CDR2 SAAADI. V was shortened by 4 bases and J by 3 bases, with 7 bases between the two germline ends. Written as DNA, the CDR3 is TGCGCCAGCAGTGTAACAAACTACGAGCAGTACTTC. Translation: CASSVTNYEQYF.

This clone was seen only once. This rearrangement joins TRBV13 to TRBJ2-5; maybe TRBD1 (6 bases). Per germline, CDR1 PRHDT and CDR2 FYEKMQ (reference sequence). The V end was cut by 5 bases, the J end by 5 bases, with 6 bases between. This CDR3 contains 11 residues. CDR3 amino acids: CASSTGETQYF. In DNA, the CDR3 is TGTGCCAGCAGCACAGGGGAGACCCAGTACTTC. The full variable domain, in which reference TRBV13 and TRBJ2-5 provide the parts outside the CDR3, is AAGVIQSPRHLIKEKRETATLKCYPIPRHDTVYWYQQGPGQDPQFLISFYEKMQSDKGSIPDRFSAQQFSDYHSELNMSSLELGDSALYFCASSTGETQYFGPGTRLLVL.

The DNA for the CDR3 is TGTGCCAGCAGCCCGGGGGGCGTCTCCTACGAGCAGTACTTC. Its protein product is CASSPGGVSYEQYF. The rearrangement links TRBV28 to TRBJ2-7; D is possibly TRBD2 (7 bases). The V and J ends lost 6 bases and 0 bases respectively, with 12 bases between them. The germline gives CDR1 MDHEN, CDR2 SYDVKM. The CDR3 runs 14 residues.

The CDR3 region is CASSLRGSSYGYTF. In nucleotides, the CDR3 is TGTGCCAGCAGCCTACGGGGGTCCAGCTATGGCTACACCTTC. The chain combines TRBV5-4 with TRBJ1-2, with D possibly being TRBD1 (5 bases). The V end was cut by 4 bases, the J end by 4 bases, with 14 bases between. The CDR3 is 14 amino acids. The germline V gene encodes CDR1 SGHNT and CDR2 YYREEE (reference sequence).

The rearrangement joins TRBV19 to TRBJ1-4; perhaps TRBD1 as D (5 bases). Germline V gene sequence: CDR1 LNHDA, CDR2 SQIVND (reference sequence). This CDR3 has 17 amino acids. Trimming removed 7 bases at V and 0 bases at J, with 18 bases between. This chain's CDR3 is CASTPPGGWATNEKLFF. The CDR3 bases are TGTGCCAGTACCCCCCCGGGGGGTTGGGCAACTAATGAAAAACTGTTTTTT. Using reference TRBV19 and TRBJ1-4 for the parts outside the CDR3, the full variable domain is DGGITQSPKYLFRKEGQNVTLSCEQNLNHDAMYWYRQDPGQGLRLIYYSQIVNDFQKGDIAEGYSVSREKKESFPLTVTSAQKNPTAFYLCASTPPGGWATNEKLFFGSGTQLSVL.

With regard to this clone: Distinct nucleotide sequences in the sample also encode this CDR3. The V and J genes are TRBV9 and TRBJ1-2; tentatively, D is TRBD1 (6 bases). Trimming stripped 3 bases from V and 2 bases from J, with 8 bases between. Per the germline V gene, CDR1 is SGDLS and CDR2 is YYNGEE. The CDR3 runs 13 residues. CDR3 amino acids: CASSGTGNYGYTF. The CDR3 region has the DNA TGTGCCAGCAGCGGAACAGGGAACTATGGCTACACCTTC.

The CDR3 sequence is CASSYPLARYEQYF. The CDR3, as DNA: TGTGCCAGCAGTTACCCACTAGCGCGCTACGAGCAGTACTTC. The genes are TRBV6-2 or TRBV6-3 and TRBJ2-7, with 7 nucleotides matching TRBD2. From germline, CDR1 is MNHEY and CDR2 SVGEGT. With 2 bases clipped from V and 3 bases from J, the junction kept 4 bases outside the gene matches. This CDR3 spans 14 amino acids.

The rearrangement joins TRBV11-2 to TRBJ2-3; TRBD2 aligns across 10 bases. CDR1 is SGHAT, CDR2 FQNNGV, per germline. The CDR3 contains 15 residues. Germline trimming cut 3 bases from V and 5 bases from J; bases unmatched to any gene: 5. This CDR3 is CASSFSSGSLDTQYF. CDR3 bases: TGTGCCAGCAGCTTTTCTAGCGGGAGTCTAGATACGCAGTATTTT. Supplemented by reference TRBV11-2 and TRBJ2-3, the full variable domain reads EAGVAQSPRYKIIEKRQSVAFWCNPISGHATLYWYQQILGQGPKLLIQFQNNGVVDDSQLPKDRFSAERLKGVDSTLKIQPAKLEDSAVYLCASSFSSGSLDTQYFGPGTRLTVL.

This chain joins TRBV29-1 and TRBJ2-7, with D possibly matching TRBD2 (6 bases). The CDR3 extends over 13 amino acids. With 2 bases removed from V and 7 bases from J, the gap between germline ends came to 15 bases. Germline-derived CDR1 and CDR2 are SQVTM and ANQGSEA. CDR3: CSVELSPRGEQYF. CDR3 sequence (DNA): TGCAGCGTTGAACTGTCCCCACGGGGGGAGCAGTACTTC.

The chain is built from TRBV19 and TRBJ1-1; D is unclear. Trimming left V 4 bases short and J 4 bases short, with 16 bases between. CDR1 and CDR2 (germline): LNHDA, SQIVND (reference sequence). The CDR3 sequence is 15 residues long. Here the CDR3 DNA reads TGTGCCAGTAGTAACATCGGTGGCGGATCCACTGAAGCTTTCTTT. This gives the protein CASSNIGGGSTEAFF.

The rearrangement links TRBV30 to TRBJ1-2; 8 nucleotides align to TRBD1. The CDR3 has 14 amino acids. Trimming took 8 bases from V and 4 from J; bases not matched to a gene: 12. Germline V gene lookup returns CDR1 GTSNPN and CDR2 SVGIG (reference sequence). The CDR3 spells CASDRGSLLYGYTF. CDR3 nucleotides: TGTGCCAGCGACAGGGGATCGCTGCTCTATGGCTACACCTTC.